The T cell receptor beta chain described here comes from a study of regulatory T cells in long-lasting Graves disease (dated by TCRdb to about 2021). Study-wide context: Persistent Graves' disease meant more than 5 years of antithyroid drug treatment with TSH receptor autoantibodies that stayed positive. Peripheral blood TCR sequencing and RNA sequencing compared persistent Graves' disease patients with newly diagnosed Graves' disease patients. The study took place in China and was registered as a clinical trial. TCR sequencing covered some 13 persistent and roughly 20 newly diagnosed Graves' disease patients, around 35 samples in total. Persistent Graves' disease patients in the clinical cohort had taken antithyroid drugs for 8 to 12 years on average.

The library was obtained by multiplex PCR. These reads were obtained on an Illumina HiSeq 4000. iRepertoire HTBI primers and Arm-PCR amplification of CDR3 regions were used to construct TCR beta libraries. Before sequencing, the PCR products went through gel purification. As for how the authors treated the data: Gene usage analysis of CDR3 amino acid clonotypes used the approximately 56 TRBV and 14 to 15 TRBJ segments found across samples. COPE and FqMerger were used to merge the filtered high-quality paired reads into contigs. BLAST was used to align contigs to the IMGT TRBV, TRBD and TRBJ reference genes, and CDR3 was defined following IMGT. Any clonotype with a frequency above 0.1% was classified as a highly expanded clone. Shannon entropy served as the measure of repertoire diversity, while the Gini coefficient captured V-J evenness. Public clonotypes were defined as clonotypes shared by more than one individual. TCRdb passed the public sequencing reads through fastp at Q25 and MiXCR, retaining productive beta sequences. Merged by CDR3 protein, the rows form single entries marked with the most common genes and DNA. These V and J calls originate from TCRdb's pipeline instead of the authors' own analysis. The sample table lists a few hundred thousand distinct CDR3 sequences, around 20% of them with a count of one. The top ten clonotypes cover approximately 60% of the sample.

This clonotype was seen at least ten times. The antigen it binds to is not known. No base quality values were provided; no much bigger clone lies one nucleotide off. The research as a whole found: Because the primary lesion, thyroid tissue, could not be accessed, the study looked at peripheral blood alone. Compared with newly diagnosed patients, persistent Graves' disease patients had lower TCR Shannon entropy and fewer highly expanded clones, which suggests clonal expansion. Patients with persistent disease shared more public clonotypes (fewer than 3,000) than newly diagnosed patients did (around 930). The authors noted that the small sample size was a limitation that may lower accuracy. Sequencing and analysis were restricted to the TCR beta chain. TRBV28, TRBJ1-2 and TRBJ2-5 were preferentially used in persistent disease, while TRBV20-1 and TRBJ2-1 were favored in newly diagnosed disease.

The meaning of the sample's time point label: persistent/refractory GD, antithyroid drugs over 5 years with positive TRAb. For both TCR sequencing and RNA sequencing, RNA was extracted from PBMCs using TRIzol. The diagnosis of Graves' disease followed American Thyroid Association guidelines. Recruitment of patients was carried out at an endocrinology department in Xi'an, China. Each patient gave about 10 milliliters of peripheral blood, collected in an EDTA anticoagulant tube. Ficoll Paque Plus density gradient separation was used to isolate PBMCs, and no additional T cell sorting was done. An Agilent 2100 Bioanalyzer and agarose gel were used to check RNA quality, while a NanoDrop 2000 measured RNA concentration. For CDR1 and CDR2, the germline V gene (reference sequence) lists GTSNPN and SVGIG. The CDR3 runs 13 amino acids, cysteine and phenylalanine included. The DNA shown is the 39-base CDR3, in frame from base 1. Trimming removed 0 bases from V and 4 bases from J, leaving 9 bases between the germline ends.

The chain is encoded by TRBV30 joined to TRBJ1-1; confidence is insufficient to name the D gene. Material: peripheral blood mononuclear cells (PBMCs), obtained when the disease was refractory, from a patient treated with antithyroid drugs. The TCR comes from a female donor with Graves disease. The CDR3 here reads CAWSVLRVTEAFF. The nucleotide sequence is TGTGCCTGGAGTGTATTGAGGGTCACTGAAGCTTTCTTT.